This is a list of T cell receptor beta chains from one sample in a study of blood T cells in healthy people across ages. TCRdb analysed the 5' RACE reads with MiXCR anew, one entry per CDR3 protein. The sample comprises hundreds of thousands of distinct CDR3 sequences, 20% to 25% of which are singletons, and around 3.4% rests with the top ten. Sequences were obtained from blood. The origin of the receptors is a man aged 70-80 years in good health. The CDR3 runs from the conserved cysteine through the conserved F or W. A D gene is named only where the DNA matches it firmly. Clone size is shown for a subset of rows, as once, few, many or a class of expanded clone.

NA TRBJ2-6 15 TRBV6-6 many CASRLQVSGANVLTF TGTGCCAGCAGACTACAGGTCTCTGGGGCCAACGTCCTGACTTTC
TRBD2 TRBJ2-1 15 TRBV10-3 few CAISAASGPRVEQFF TGTGCCATCAGTGCGGCTAGCGGCCCCCGCGTTGAGCAGTTCTTC
NA TRBJ2-7 14 TRBV6-5 few CASSSHDTSREQYF TGTGCCAGCAGTTCCCATGATACATCTCGGGAGCAGTACTTC
NA TRBJ2-3 14 TRBV28 many CASSLVSSRGTQYF TGTGCCAGCAGTTTAGTTAGTAGCCGTGGTACGCAGTATTTT
TRBD1 TRBJ2-7 15 TRBV3-1 few CASSLTPGQNYEQYF TGTGCCAGCAGCCTGACGCCGGGACAGAACTACGAGCAGTACTTC
NA TRBJ2-7 11 TRBV28 few CASSLYNEQYF TGTGCCAGCAGCCTATATAACGAGCAGTACTTC
NA TRBJ2-3 16 TRBV6-5 few CASSPRPAVSTDTQYF TGTGCCAGCAGTCCCCGACCCGCGGTTAGCACAGATACGCAGTATTTT
TRBD2 TRBJ2-2 13 TRBV6-4 few CANQREGTGELFF TGTGCCAACCAGCGGGAAGGAACCGGGGAGCTGTTTTTT
TRBD1 TRBJ2-1 11 TRBV20-1 NA CSAGTAAEQFF TGCAGTGCTGGGACAGCGGCTGAGCAGTTCTTC
NA TRBJ2-5 13 TRBV7-8 NA CASSSRGGETQYF TGTGCCAGCAGCTCAAGGGGCGGGGAGACCCAGTACTTC
NA TRBJ2-1 16 TRBV7-9 NA CASSLEYGRPNNEQFF TGTGCCAGCAGCTTAGAGTACGGGAGACCGAACAATGAGCAGTTCTTC
TRBD1 TRBJ1-1 14 TRBV4-1 NA CASSVRDRGTEAFF TGCGCCAGCAGCGTCCGGGACAGGGGAACTGAAGCTTTCTTT
TRBD2 TRBJ2-2 16 TRBV5-1 NA CASSTPGLAGTGELFF TGCGCCAGCAGCACCCCGGGACTAGCAGGCACCGGGGAGCTGTTTTTT
TRBD1 TRBJ2-1 15 TRBV11-2 few CASRSGTGLYNEQFF TGTGCCAGCAGATCCGGGACAGGGCTATACAATGAGCAGTTCTTC
NA TRBJ2-1 17 TRBV4-3 NA CASSQDLGRGLRNEQFF TGCGCCAGCAGCCAAGATCTCGGGAGGGGGCTCCGCAATGAGCAGTTCTTC